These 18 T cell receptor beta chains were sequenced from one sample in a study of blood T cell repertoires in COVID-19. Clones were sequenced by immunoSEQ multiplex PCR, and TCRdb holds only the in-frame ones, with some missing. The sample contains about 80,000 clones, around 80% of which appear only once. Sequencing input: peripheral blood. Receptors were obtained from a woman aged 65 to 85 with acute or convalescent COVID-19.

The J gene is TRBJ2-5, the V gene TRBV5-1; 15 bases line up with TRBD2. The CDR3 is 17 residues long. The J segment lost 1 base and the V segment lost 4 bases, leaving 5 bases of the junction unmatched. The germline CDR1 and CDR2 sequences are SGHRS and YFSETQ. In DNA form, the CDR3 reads TGCGCCAGCAGCCAGGGACTAGCGGGAGGTCTCCAAGAGACCCAGTACTTC. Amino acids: CASSQGLAGGLQETQYF.

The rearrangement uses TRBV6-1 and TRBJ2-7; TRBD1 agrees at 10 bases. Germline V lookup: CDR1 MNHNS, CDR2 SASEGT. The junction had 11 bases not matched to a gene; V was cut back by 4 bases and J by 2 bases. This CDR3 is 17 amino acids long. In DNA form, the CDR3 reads TGTGCCAGCAGTGTACGACAGGGGGCAACAATTCCCTACGAGCAGTACTTC. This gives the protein CASSVRQGATIPYEQYF.

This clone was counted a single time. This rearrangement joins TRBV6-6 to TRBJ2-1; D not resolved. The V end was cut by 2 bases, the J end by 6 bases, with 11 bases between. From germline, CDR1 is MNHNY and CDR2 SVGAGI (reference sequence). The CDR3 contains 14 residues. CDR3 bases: TGTGCCAGCAGTTACCCTGATGCGCCCAATGAGCAGTTCTTC. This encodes CASSYPDAPNEQFF.

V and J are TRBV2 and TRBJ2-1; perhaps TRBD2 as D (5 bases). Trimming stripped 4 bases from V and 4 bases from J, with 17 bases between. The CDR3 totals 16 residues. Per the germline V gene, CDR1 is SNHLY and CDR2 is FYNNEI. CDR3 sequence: CASSGVRVYSYNEQFF. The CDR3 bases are TGTGCCAGCAGTGGTGTGCGGGTCTACTCTTACAATGAGCAGTTCTTC.

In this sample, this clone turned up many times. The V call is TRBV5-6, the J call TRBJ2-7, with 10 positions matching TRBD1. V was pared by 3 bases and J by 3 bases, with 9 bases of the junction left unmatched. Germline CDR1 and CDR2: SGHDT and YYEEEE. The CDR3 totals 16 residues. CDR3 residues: CASSSPGDRGDYEQYF. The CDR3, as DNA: TGTGCCAGCAGCTCCCCCGGGGACAGGGGAGACTACGAGCAGTACTTC.

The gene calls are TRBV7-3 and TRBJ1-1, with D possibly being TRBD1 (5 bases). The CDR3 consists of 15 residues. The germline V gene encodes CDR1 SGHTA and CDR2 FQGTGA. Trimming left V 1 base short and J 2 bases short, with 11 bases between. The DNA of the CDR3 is TGTGCCAGCAGCTTAAATGGCGGGGGTAACACTGAAGCTTTCTTT. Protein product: CASSLNGGGNTEAFF. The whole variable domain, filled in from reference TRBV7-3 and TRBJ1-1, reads GAGVSQTPSNKVTEKGKYVELRCDPISGHTALYWYRQSLGQGPEFLIYFQGTGAADDSGLPNDRFFAVRPEGSVSTLKIQRTERGDSAVYLCASSLNGGGNTEAFFGQGTRLTVV.

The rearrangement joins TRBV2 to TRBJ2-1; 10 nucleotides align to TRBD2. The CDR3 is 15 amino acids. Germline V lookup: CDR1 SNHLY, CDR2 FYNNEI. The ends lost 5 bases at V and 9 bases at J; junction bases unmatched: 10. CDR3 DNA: TGTGCCAGCAGTCAAAGCGGGAGGGCCTACGGTGAGCAGTTCTTC. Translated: CASSQSGRAYGEQFF. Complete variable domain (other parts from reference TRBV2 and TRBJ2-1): EPEVTQTPSHQVTQMGQEVILRCVPISNHLYFYWYRQILGQKVEFLVSFYNNEISEKSEIFDDQFSVERPDGSNFTLKIRSTKLEDSAMYFCASSQSGRAYGEQFFGPGTRLTVL.

In DNA, the CDR3 is TGTGCCACCAGCAGAGATCGTTGGGGAGGCGACGAGCAGTACTTC. As protein: CATSRDRWGGDEQYF. The chain employs TRBV15 and TRBJ2-7; D might be TRBD2 (6 bases). The CDR3 has 15 amino acids. Trimming stripped 0 bases from V and 5 bases from J, with 14 bases between. The germline CDR1 and CDR2 sequences are LNHNV and YYDKDF (reference sequence).

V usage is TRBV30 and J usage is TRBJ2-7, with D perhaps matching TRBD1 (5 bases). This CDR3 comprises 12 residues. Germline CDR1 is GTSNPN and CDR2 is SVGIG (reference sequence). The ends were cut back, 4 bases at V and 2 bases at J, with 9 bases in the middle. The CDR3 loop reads CAWTKGTYEQYF. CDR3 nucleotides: TGTGCCTGGACAAAGGGGACCTACGAGCAGTACTTC. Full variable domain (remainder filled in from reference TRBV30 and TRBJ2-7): SQTIHQWPATLVQPVGSPLSLECTVEGTSNPNLYWYRQAAGRGLQLLFYSVGIGQISSEVPQNLSASRPQDRQFILSSKKLLLSDSGFYLCAWTKGTYEQYFGPGTRLTVT.

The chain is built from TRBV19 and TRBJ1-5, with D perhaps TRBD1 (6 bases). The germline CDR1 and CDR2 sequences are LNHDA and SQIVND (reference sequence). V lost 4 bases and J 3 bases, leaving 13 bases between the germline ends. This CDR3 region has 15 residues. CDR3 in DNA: TGTGCCAGTAGTACTCAGGGGTACCTCAATCAGCCCCAGCATTTT. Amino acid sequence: CASSTQGYLNQPQHF.

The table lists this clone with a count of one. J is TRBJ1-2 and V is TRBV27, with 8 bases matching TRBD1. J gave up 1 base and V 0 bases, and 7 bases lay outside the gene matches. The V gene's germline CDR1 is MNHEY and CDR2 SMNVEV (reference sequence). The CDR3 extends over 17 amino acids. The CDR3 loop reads CASSLSPGGGLNYGYTF. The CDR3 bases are TGTGCCAGCAGTTTATCACCAGGGGGCGGCCTTAACTATGGCTACACCTTC.

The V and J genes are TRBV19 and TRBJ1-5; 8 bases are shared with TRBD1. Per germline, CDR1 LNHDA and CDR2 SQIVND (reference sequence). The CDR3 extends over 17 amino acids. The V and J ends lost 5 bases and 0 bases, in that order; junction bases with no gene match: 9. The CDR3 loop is CASSPSQGDSSNQPQHF. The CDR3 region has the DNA TGTGCCAGTAGTCCTTCACAGGGGGATAGTAGCAATCAGCCCCAGCATTTT.

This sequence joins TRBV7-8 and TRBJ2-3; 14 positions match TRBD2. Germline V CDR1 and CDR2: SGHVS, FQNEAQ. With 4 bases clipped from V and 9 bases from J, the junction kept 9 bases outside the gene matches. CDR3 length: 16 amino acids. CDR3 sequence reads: CASSSSGLAGVGTQYF. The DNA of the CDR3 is TGTGCCAGCAGCTCCTCGGGACTAGCGGGAGTGGGGACGCAGTATTTT.

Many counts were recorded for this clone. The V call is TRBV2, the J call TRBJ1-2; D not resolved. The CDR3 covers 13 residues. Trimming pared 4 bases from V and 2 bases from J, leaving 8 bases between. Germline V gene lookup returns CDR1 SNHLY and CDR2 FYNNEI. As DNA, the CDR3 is TGTGCCAGCAGTGTGACTGAAAACTATGGCTACACCTTC. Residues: CASSVTENYGYTF.

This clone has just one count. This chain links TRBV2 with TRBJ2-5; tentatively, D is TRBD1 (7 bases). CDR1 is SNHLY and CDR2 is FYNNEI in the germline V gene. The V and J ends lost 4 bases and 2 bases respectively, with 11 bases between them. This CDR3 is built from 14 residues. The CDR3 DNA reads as TGTGCCAGCAGTGTACAGGGGACTCAAGAGACCCAGTACTTC. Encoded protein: CASSVQGTQETQYF. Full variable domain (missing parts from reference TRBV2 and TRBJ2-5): EPEVTQTPSHQVTQMGQEVILRCVPISNHLYFYWYRQILGQKVEFLVSFYNNEISEKSEIFDDQFSVERPDGSNFTLKIRSTKLEDSAMYFCASSVQGTQETQYFGPGTRLLVL.

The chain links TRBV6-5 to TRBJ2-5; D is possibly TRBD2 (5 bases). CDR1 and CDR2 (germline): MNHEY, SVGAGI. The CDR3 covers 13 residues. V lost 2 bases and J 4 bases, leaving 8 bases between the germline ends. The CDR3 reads CASSYTRVETQYF. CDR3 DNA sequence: TGTGCCAGCAGTTACACGAGGGTAGAGACCCAGTACTTC.

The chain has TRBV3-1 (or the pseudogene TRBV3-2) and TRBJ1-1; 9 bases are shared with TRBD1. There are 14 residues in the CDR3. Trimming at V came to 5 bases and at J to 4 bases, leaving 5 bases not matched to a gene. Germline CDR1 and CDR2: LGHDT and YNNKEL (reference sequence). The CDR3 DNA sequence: TGTGCCAGCAGCACCTTGACAGGGGGCACTGAAGCTTTCTTT. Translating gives CASSTLTGGTEAFF.

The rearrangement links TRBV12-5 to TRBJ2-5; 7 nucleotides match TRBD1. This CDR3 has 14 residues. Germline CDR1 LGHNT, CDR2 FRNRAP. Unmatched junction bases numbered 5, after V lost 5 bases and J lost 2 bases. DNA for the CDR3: TGTGCTAGTGGTCCGGGACAGATACAAGAGACCCAGTACTTC. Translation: CASGPGQIQETQYF.